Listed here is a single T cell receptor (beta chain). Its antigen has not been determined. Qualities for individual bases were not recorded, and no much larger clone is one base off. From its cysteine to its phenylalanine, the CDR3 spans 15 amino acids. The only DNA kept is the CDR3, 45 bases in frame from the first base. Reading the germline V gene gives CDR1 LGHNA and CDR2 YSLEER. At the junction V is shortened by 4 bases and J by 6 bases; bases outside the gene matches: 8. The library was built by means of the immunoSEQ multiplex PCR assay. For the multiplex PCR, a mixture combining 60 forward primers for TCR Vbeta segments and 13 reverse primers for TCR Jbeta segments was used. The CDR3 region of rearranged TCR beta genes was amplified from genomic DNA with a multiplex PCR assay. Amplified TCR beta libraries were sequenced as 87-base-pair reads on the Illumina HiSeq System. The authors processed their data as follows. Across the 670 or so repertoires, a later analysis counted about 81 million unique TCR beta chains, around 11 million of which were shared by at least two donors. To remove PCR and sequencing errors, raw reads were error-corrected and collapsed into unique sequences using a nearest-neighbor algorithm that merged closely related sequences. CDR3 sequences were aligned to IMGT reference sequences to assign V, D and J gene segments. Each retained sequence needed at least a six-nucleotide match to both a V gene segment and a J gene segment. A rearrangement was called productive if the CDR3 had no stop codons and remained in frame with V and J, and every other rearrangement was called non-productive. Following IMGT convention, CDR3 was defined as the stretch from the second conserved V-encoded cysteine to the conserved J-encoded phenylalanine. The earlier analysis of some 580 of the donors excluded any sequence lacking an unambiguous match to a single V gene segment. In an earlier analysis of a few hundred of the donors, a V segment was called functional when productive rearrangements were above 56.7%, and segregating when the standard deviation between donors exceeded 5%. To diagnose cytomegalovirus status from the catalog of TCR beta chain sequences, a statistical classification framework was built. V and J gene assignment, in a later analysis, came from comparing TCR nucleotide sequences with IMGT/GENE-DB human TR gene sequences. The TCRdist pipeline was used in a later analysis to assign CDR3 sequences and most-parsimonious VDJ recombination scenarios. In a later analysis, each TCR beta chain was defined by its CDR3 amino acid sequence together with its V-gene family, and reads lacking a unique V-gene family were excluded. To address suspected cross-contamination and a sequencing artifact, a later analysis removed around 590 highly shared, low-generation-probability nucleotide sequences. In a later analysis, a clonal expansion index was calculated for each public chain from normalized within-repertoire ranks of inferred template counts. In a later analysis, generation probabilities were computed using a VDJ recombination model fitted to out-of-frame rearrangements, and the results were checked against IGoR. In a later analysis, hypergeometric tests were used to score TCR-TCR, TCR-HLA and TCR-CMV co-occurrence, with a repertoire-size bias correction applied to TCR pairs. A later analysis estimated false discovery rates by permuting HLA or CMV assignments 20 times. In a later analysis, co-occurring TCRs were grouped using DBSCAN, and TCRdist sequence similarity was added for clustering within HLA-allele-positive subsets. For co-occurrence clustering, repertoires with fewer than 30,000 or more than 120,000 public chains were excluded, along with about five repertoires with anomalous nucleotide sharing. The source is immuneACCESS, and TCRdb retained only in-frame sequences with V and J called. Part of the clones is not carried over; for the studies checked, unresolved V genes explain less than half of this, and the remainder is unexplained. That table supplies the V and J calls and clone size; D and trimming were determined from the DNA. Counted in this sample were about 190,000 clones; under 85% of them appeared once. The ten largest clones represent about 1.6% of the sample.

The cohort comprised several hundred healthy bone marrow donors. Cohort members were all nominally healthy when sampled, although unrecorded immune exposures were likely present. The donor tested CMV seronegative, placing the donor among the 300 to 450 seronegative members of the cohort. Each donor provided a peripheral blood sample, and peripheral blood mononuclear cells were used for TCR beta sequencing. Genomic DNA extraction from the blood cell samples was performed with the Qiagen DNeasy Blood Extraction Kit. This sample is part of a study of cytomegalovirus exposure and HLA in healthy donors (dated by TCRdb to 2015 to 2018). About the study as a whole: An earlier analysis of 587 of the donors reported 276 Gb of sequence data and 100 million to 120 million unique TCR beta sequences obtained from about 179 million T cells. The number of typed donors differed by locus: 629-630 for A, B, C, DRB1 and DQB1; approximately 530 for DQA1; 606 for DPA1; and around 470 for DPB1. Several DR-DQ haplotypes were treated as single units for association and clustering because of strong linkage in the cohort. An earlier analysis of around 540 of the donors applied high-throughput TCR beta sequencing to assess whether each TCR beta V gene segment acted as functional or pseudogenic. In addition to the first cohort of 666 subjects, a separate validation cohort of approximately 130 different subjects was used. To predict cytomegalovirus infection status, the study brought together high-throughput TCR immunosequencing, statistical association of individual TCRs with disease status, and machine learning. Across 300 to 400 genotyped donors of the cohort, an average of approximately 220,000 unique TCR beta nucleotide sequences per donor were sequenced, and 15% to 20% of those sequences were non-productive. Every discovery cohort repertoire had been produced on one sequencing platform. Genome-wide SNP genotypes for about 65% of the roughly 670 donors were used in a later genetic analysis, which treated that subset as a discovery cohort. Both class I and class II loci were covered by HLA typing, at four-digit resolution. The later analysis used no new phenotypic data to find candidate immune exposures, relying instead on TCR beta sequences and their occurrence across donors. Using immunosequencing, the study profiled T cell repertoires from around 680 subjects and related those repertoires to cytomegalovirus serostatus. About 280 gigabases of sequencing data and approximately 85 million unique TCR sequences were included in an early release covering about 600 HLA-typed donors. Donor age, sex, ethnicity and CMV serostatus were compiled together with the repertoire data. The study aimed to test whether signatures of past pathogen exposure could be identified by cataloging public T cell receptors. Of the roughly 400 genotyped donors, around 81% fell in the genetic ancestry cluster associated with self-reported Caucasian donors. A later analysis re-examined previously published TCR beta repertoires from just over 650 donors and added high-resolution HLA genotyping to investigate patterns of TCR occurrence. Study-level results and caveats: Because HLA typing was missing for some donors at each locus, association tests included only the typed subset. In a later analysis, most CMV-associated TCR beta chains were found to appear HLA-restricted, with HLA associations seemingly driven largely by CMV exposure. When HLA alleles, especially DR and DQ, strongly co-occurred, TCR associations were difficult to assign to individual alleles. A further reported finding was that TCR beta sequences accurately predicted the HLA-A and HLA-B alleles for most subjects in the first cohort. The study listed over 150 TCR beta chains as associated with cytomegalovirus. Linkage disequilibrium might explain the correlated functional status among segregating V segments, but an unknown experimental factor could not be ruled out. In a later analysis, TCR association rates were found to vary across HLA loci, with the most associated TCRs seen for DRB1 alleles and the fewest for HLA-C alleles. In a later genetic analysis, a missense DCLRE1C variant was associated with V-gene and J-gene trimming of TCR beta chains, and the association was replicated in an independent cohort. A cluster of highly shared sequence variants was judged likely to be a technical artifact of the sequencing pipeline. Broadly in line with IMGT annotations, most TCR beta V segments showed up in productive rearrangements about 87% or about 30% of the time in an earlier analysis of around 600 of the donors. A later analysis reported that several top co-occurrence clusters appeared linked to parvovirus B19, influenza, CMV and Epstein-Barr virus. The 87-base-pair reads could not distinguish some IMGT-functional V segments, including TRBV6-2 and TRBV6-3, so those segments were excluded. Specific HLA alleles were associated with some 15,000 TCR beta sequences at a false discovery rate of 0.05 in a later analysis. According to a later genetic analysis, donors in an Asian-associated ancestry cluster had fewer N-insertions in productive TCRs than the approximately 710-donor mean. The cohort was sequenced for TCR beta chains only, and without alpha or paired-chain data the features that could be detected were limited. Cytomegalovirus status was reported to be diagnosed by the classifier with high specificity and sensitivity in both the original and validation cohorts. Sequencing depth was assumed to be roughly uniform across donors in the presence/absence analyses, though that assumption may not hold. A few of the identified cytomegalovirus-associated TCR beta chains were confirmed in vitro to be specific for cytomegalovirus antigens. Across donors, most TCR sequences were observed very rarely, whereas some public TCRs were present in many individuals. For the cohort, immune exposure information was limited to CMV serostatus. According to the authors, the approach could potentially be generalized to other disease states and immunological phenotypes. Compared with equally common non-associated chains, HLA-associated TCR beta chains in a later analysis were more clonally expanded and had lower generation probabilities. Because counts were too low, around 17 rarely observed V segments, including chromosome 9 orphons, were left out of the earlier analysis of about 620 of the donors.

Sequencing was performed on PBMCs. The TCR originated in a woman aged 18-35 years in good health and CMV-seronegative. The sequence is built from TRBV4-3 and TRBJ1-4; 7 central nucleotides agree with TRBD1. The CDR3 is CASSRETGQDEKLFF. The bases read TGCGCCAGCAGCCGGGAGACAGGGCAGGATGAAAAACTGTTTTTT.